This TCR beta chain emerged from a study of regulatory T cells in long-lasting Graves disease (dated by TCRdb to the early 2020s). Background on the whole study: Patients with newly diagnosed Graves' disease had been on antithyroid drugs for under 3 months. The study took place in China and was registered as a clinical trial. A total of around 35 samples were covered by TCR sequencing, comprising approximately 13 persistent and some 20 newly diagnosed Graves' disease patients. This study used TCR sequencing and RNA sequencing of peripheral blood to compare persistent Graves' disease patients against newly diagnosed Graves' disease patients.

Points the paper makes about the study in general: Persistent disease showed preferential use of TRBV28, TRBJ1-2 and TRBJ2-5, whereas newly diagnosed disease favored TRBV20-1 and TRBJ2-1. Lower TCR Shannon entropy and fewer highly expanded clones were observed in persistent Graves' disease patients than in newly diagnosed patients, which suggested clonal expansion. The authors acknowledged the small sample size as a limitation that may reduce accuracy. Persistent patients shared more public clonotypes among themselves (approximately 2,500) than newly diagnosed patients did (more than 950). Sequencing and analysis were restricted to the TCR beta chain. The study examined only peripheral blood because the primary lesion, thyroid tissue, could not be accessed.

The time point label, as the study defines it: newly diagnosed GD, antithyroid drugs for less than 3 months. For both TCR sequencing and RNA sequencing, RNA was extracted from PBMCs using TRIzol. Graves' disease was diagnosed according to American Thyroid Association guidelines. Patients for the study were recruited at an endocrinology department in Xi'an, China. Each patient gave approximately 8.8 milliliters of peripheral blood, collected in an EDTA anticoagulant tube. Ficoll Paque Plus density gradient separation was used to isolate PBMCs, and no further T cell sorting was performed. RNA quality was checked with an Agilent 2100 Bioanalyzer and agarose gel, and concentration with a NanoDrop 2000. Library prep was done by multiplex PCR. Reads for this sample came from an Illumina HiSeq 4000. CDR3 regions were amplified by Arm-PCR with iRepertoire HTBI primers to construct TCR beta libraries. Before sequencing, the PCR products underwent gel purification. The source study handled its data this way. Across samples, roughly 60 TRBV and approximately 15 TRBJ segments were identified and used for gene usage analysis of CDR3 amino acid clonotypes. Filtered high-quality paired reads were merged into contigs using COPE and FqMerger. BLAST was used to align contigs to IMGT TRBV, TRBD and TRBJ reference genes, with CDR3 defined following IMGT. Any clonotype with a frequency above 0.1% was classified as a highly expanded clone. Shannon entropy served as the measure of repertoire diversity, while the Gini coefficient captured V-J evenness. Public clonotypes were defined as clonotypes shared by more than one individual. Starting from the raw public reads, TCRdb applied fastp trimming at Q25, assembled clones with MiXCR and retained in-frame beta chains. CDR3 protein sequences are deduplicated, and each keeps its most common genes and DNA. These V and J calls are TCRdb output, not the study's own analysis. This sample gives hundreds of thousands of distinct CDR3 sequences in total; around 17% of them show up just once. 15% to 20% of the sample rests with the top ten.

CDR1 MNHNS and CDR2 SASEGT are derived from the germline V gene. The trim is 6 bases for V and 1 base for J, with a gap of 18 bases between the germline ends. The CDR3 holds 16 amino acids from the cysteine to the phenylalanine. Only CDR3 DNA remains: 48 bases, in frame from the first base. This clonotype has at least ten counts. Its antigen remains unidentified. There are no base qualities to consult, and no much larger clone falls within one base. These data are also associated with another study on T cells in Graves' hyperthyroidism and ophthalmopathy. The second study, in turn, reports: Stable Graves' hyperthyroidism was defined as the absence of progression to ophthalmopathy over 18 months of follow-up. Hyperthyroidism patients were aged 18 to 65 years and newly diagnosed, with disease duration of less than 2 months. Patients with uncontrolled infections, other autoimmune diseases, pregnancy or lactation were excluded. Diagnoses were established on the basis of clinical symptoms, serum thyroxine and TRAb, thyroid ultrasound, and orbital computed tomography. The first round of RT-PCR for the TCR CDR3 was performed with the HTBI primer set and the Qiagen OneStep RT-PCR kit. Most expanded thyroid clonotypes (frequency above 0.001) were also detected in blood, suggesting blood repertoires may reflect thyroid immune responses. A model built on a 13 V-J signature distinguished ophthalmopathy from stable hyperthyroidism, reaching 85% to 90% sensitivity and around 81% specificity in cross-validation and 80%/75% in testing. During validation, the model predicted progression to ophthalmopathy a median of about 6.3 months ahead of onset, with around 71% sensitivity and almost 75% specificity. A discovery cohort of roughly 100 patients, approximately 45 with Graves' ophthalmopathy and approximately 55 with stable Graves' hyperthyroidism, was used to find distinguishing TCR V-J signatures. Whether ophthalmopathy could be predicted prospectively was tested in an independent validation cohort made up of under 20 hyperthyroidism patients plus 17 patients who later progressed to ophthalmopathy. The 100 or so discovery patients were randomly split 7:3 into training and test sets. In addition, the study compared T-cell repertoires in thyroid tissue and in blood from six Graves' hyperthyroidism patients. Once sampling was done, hyperthyroidism patients were given methimazole at a starting dose of 30 mg daily, whereas ophthalmopathy patients were given high-dose intravenous methylprednisolone. The libraries were constructed in a second round of multiplex PCR and then size-selected and purified. Paired-end sequencing of the libraries was performed with 100 bp reads on an Illumina HiSeq2000. SOAPnuke was used to process the raw data, throwing out any read that contained adapters or uncalled bases, had a mean Phred below 15, or lacked an exact constant-primer or identifier match. High-quality paired reads were merged with COPE v1.2.5, and unique nucleotide sequences were defined as clonotypes. MiTCR v1.1 was used to align the clonotypes against IMGT TRBV, TRBD and TRBJ reference segments. The analysis included only V-J combinations with a frequency above 0.0001, which together covered roughly 99% of the repertoires. A TCS score was defined as the ratio between F50 (clonal expansion) and ExV (chaos), using BLOSUM62-based TCRdist between CDR3 peptides within each V-J. Welch's t-statistics and random forest reduced just over 500 V-J features to fewer than 15, which were used in a naive Bayes classifier (R e1071). Sample size was not statistically predetermined, and blinding of investigators to group allocation was not performed. The paper reports TCR Vbeta CDR3 sequencing of 130 to 150 peripheral blood samples: around 45 ophthalmopathy, under 80 hyperthyroidism and 17 progressor patients.

The chain uses TRBV6-1 and TRBJ1-1, and TRBD1 may be the D gene, going by 5 matching bases. This sequence was found in a woman aged 30 to 39 with Graves disease. Donor details come from another sample of the same person, matched by shared clones. Here the sequenced sample was peripheral blood mononuclear cells (PBMCs), taken at new diagnosis, from a patient treated with antithyroid drugs. For the CDR3, the sequence is CASRGRGIGRNTEAFF. The DNA sequence reads TGTGCCAGCAGAGGTAGGGGTATAGGGCGGAACACTGAAGCTTTCTTT.